This T cell receptor (beta chain) was retrieved from a study of T cells in Graves' hyperthyroidism and ophthalmopathy. Every diagnosis used clinical symptoms, serum thyroxine and TRAb, thyroid ultrasound and orbital computed tomography. From more than 9 ml of fresh peripheral blood, PBMCs were isolated. This clonotype appeared a few times. Its specificity is unknown. Findings and caveats of the study: The model's output predicted ophthalmopathy at a median of roughly 6 months prior to onset. Blood samples included most of the expanded thyroid clonotypes exceeding 0.001.

TCR beta CDR3 region amplification was performed from RNA transcripts. First-round RT-PCR targeting the TCR CDR3 was performed with the HTBI primer set. One entry per CDR3 protein results from TCRdb running MiXCR on the multiplex PCR reads. Of hundreds of thousands of distinct CDR3 sequences listed, around 38% were seen once; the top ten hold 7% to 10%. V was trimmed by 1 base and J by 7 bases, leaving 17 bases between them. The CDR3 consists of 16 residues. Germline V gene lookup returns CDR1 SGDLS and CDR2 YYNGEE. The specimen sequenced was blood. This clonotype was obtained from a man younger than 35 with Graves' hyperthyroidism. The chain has TRBV9 and TRBJ2-2; D assignment may be TRBD1 or TRBD2 (6 bases each). The CDR3: CASSVYAEGGSGELFF. CDR3 sequence (DNA): TGTGCCAGCAGCGTATATGCTGAGGGGGGTAGCGGGGAGCTGTTTTTT.